Each of the 4 T cell receptor beta chains below was sequenced from the same sample in a study of human T cells and chemical hapten exposure. Regarding time point: pre-sensitization, week 0. Sample treatment: therapeutic diphenylcyclopropenone sensitization with weekly scalp DPC. TCRdb re-called the RACE reads through MiXCR, storing one row per CDR3 protein. The sample lists 150,000 to 200,000 distinct CDR3 sequences, roughly 30% occurring once. The material was whole blood, obtained in connection with sensitization to the hapten diphenylcyclopropenone (DPC). These receptors were obtained from a woman in her 30s with alopecia areata. Some clones in this sample may be carry-over from other donors' samples.

This clonotype was recorded at least ten times. This chain links TRBV20-1 with TRBJ2-1; possible D gene TRBD1, 6 bases. The CDR3 runs 14 residues. Germline V gene data show CDR1 as DFQATT and CDR2 as SNEGSKA (reference sequence). The V end was cut by 6 bases, the J end by 0 bases, with 12 bases between. In DNA, the CDR3 is TGCAGTGCGGGTAAAGGGGGCTCCTACAATGAGCAGTTCTTC. Its protein is CSAGKGGSYNEQFF.

This chain links TRBV4-3 with TRBJ2-3; the D gene could be TRBD1 or TRBD2 (5 bases each). The CDR3 loop spans 14 amino acids. Between the trimmed V and J ends, which lost 2 bases and 3 bases, there was a span of 9 bases. The germline V gene encodes CDR1 LGHNA and CDR2 YSLEER. CDR3 protein: CASSQLGETDTQYF. The CDR3 DNA reads as TGCGCCAGCAGCCAATTGGGGGAAACAGATACGCAGTATTTT.

The chain links TRBV28 to TRBJ1-4; possible D gene TRBD1, 5 bases. CDR1 is MDHEN and CDR2 is SYDVKM in the germline V gene. Trimming left V 4 bases short and J 0 bases short, with 9 bases between. The CDR3 contains 15 residues. CDR3 nucleotides: TGTGCCAGCAGTTCCGGGGGAGCAACTAATGAAAAACTGTTTTTT. This translates into CASSSGGATNEKLFF.

This clonotype was seen a few times. V and J are TRBV7-9 and TRBJ1-3, with D unclear. The CDR3 runs to 15 residues. The V end lost 1 base, the J end lost 2 bases, and 9 bases lay between the germline ends. From germline, CDR1 is SEHNR and CDR2 FQNEAQ (reference sequence). The DNA of the CDR3 is TGTGCCAGCAGCTTAGAGTCGCAGCCTGGAAACACCATATATTTT. The encoded protein is CASSLESQPGNTIYF.